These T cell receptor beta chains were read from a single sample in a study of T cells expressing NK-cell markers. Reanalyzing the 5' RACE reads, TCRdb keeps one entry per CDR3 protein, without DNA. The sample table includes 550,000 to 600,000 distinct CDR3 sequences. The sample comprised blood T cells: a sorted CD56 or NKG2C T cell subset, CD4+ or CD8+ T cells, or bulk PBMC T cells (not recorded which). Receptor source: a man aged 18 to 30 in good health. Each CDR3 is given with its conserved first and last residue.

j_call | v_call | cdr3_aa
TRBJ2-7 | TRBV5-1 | CASSGGQGADRSSYEQYF
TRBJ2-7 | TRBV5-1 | CASSSGQGRIYEQYF
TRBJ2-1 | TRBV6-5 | CASSLAESSYNEQFF
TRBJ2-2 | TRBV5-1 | CASSLFGNSNTGELFF
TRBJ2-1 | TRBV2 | CASSEDGTRPGNEQFF
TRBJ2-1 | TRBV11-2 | CASSLVSTSGGNEQFF
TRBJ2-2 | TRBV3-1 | CASSDPGQGATGELFF
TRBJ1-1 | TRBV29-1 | CSVRETLLNTEAFF
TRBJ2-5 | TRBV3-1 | CASSRRTSSKRETQYF
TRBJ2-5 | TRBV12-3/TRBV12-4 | CASSLAGTTKETQYF
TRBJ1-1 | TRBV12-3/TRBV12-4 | CASSLSPPEAFF
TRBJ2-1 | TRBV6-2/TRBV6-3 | CASSYDGSSYNEQFF
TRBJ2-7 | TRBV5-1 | CASSRVGDRGYEQYF
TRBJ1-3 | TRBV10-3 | CAMGKAPGNTIYF
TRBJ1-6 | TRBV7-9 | CASSLGSGQSNSPLHF
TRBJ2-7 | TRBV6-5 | CASSYSLTSGSMGEQYF
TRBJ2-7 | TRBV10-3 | CAIRVGETEYF
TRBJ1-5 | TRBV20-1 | CSALVLAGTGNQPQHF
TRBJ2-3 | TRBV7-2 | CASSLGGTSTDTQYF
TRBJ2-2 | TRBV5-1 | CASTERAGDTGELFF
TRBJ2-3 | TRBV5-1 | CASTQGLAGSTDTQYF
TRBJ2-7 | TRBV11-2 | CASSPRRVSSYEQYF
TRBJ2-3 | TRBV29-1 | CSVDRPSGLAGDTQYF
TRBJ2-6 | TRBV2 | CANGQGDSGANVLTF
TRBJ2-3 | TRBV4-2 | CASSQDDSLSTDTQYF
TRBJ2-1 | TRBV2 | CASSLWGADEQFF
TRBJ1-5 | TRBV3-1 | CASSPPPGQPQHF
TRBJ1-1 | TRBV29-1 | CSVASRLAYEAFF
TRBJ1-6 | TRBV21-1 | CASEPPGGNSPLHF
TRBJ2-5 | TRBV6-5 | CASSYSTSGVQETQYF
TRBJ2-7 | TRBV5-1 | CASRGGLAGFEQYF
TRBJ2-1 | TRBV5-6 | CASSLITSGFYEQFF
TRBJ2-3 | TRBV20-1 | CSARRGGTILATDTQYF
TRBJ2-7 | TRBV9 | CASSPWFGTGLDEQYF
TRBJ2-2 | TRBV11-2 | CASSQPQKVMELFF
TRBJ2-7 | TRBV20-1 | CSAHRTGTGDYEQYF
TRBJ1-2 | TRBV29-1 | CSVVGTVANYGYTF
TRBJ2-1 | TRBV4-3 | CASSQDWVGGGSSYNEQFF
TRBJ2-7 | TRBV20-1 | CSARGPLGDEQYF
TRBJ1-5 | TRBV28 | CASSFGDYNQPQHF
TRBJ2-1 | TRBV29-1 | CSVVGTAQGDEQFF
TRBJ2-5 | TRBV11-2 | CASSLRQGGFGETQYF
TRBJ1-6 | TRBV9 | CASSGTGGSGSPLHF
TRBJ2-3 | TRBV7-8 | CASSLVQGVGDTQYF
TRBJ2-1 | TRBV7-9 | CASSLPGVDNEQFF
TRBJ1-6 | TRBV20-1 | CSAVSPTSSYNSPLHF
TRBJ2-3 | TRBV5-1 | CASSLAGADGSFPADTQYF
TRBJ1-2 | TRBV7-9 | CASSRSVGYTF
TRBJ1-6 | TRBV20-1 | CSASRWRADSPLHF
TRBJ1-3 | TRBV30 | CAWARTGKGNTIYF
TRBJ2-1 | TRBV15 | CATSRAGTSRAEQFF
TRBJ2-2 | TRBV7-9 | CASSEAGPTGELFF
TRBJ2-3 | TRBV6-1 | CASSKGQGGTDTQYF